This is a list of T cell receptor beta chains from one sample in a study of cytomegalovirus exposure and HLA in healthy donors. Generated by immunoSEQ multiplex PCR, the TCRdb table keeps only in-frame clones and is missing some. The sample consists of 80,000 to 90,000 clones, 65% to 80% of them appearing once. Material for sequencing was PBMCs. These receptors were taken from a man aged 30-40 years in good health and CMV-seronegative. Each CDR3 is given with its conserved first and last residue. The D gene is left open where the match is weak. Size values are once, few and many counts, or a class for expanded clones, and some rows have none.

v_call	cdr3_length	clone_size	j_call	d_call	cdr3_nt	cdr3_aa
TRBV9	13	-	TRBJ1-1	TRBD1	TGTGCCAGCGGAGGGACAGCGAACACTGAAGCTTTCTTT	CASGGTANTEAFF
TRBV4-3	16	-	TRBJ2-7	TRBD1	TGCGCCAGCAGCCAAGATCGGGACAGGGAGGCCTACGAGCAGTACTTC	CASSQDRDREAYEQYF
TRBV28	16	-	TRBJ1-5	-	TGTGCCAGCAGTAAAACCGGGACATACCCCCTTCAGCCCCAGCATTTT	CASSKTGTYPLQPQHF
TRBV25-1	16	-	TRBJ2-1	-	TGTGCCAGCAGTGAACAAGAGTGGGGCATTAACAATGAGCAGTTCTTC	CASSEQEWGINNEQFF
TRBV12-5	13	few	TRBJ1-4	TRBD1	TGTGCTAGTGGTGTGACAGGGTGGGAAGGACTGTTTTTT	CASGVTGWEGLFF
TRBV2	14	-	TRBJ1-3	-	TGTGCCAGCAGACGGGACTACTCTGGAAACACCATATATTTT	CASRRDYSGNTIYF
TRBV30	15	-	TRBJ2-1	TRBD2	TGTGCCTGGAAGCCCCTAGTGACTAGCGGGGCTTCCGAGTTCTTC	CAWKPLVTSGASEFF
TRBV10-2	15	-	TRBJ2-2	-	TGCGCCAGCAGTGAGGGCAGGGCGAACACCGGGGAGCTGTTTTTT	CASSEGRANTGELFF
TRBV5-6	14	few	TRBJ1-1	TRBD1	TGTGCCAGCAGCTATCCACAGGGGGACACTGAAGCTTTCTTT	CASSYPQGDTEAFF
TRBV27	13	-	TRBJ2-1	-	TGTGCCAGCAGTTCCCCAGATGTCTTAGAGCAGTTCTTC	CASSSPDVLEQFF
TRBV7-9	17	-	TRBJ2-7	TRBD2	TGTGCCAGCAGCTTCACCGGGACTAGCGGGGTAGCCTACGAGCAGTACTTC	CASSFTGTSGVAYEQYF
TRBV5-1	15	-	TRBJ1-1	TRBD1	TGCGCCAGCAGTCGGGACGGGACAGGGGACACTGAAGCTTTCTTT	CASSRDGTGDTEAFF
TRBV6-1	14	-	TRBJ1-1	-	TGTGCCAGCAGTCCCCAGGGTAGGGACACTGAAGCTTTCTTT	CASSPQGRDTEAFF
TRBV4-2	16	-	TRBJ1-1	TRBD1	TGTGCCAGCAGCCAACGACTAGGGACAGGCGACACTGAAGCTTTCTTT	CASSQRLGTGDTEAFF
TRBV28	15	-	TRBJ1-5	-	TGTGCCAGCAGTTCACGACCAGGGAGGAATCAGCCCCAGCATTTT	CASSSRPGRNQPQHF
TRBV7-3	16	-	TRBJ1-1	-	TGTGCCAGCACCCCTAGTCCAGGAGGGATGAACACTGAAGCTTTCTTT	CASTPSPGGMNTEAFF
TRBV18	19	-	TRBJ2-2	-	TGTGCCAGCTCACCCTTAGGACAGTTCTCGATCGCGAACACCGGGGAGCTGTTTTTT	CASSPLGQFSIANTGELFF
TRBV18	15	-	TRBJ1-1	-	TGTGCCAGCTCACAGTCGTGGGGGGGGAACACTGAAGCTTTCTTT	CASSQSWGGNTEAFF
TRBV2	16	few	TRBJ1-6	TRBD1	TGTGCCAGCAGTTTTACAGGGAAGGGGGCAAATTCACCCCTCCACTTT	CASSFTGKGANSPLHF
TRBV4-1	13	-	TRBJ1-3	-	TGCGCCACTCAGGAAAGCTCTGGAAACACCATATATTTT	CATQESSGNTIYF
TRBV19	13	-	TRBJ2-7	-	TGTGCCAGTAGTATGGGGCTTGGTTACGAGCAGTACTTC	CASSMGLGYEQYF
TRBV7-8	14	-	TRBJ1-5	-	TGTGCCAGCATGGGAGGATCGGGCAATCAGCCCCAGCATTTT	CASMGGSGNQPQHF
TRBV25-1	13	-	TRBJ2-7	TRBD1	TGTGCCAGCATGGACAGGGTGACCTACGAGCAGTACTTC	CASMDRVTYEQYF
TRBV19	17	once	TRBJ2-1	TRBD1	TGTGCCAGTAGTATGTGGGGAGACAGGGCCCGATACAATGAGCAGTTCTTC	CASSMWGDRARYNEQFF
TRBV28	15	-	TRBJ1-6	TRBD1	TGTGCCAGCAGTTTGGACAGGGGGAACTCCTCACCCCTCCACTTT	CASSLDRGNSSPLHF
TRBV9	15	-	TRBJ1-3	-	TGTGCCAGCAGCGTAGGAGGAAGCGGTGGAAACACCATATATTTT	CASSVGGSGGNTIYF
TRBV5-6	17	-	TRBJ2-3	TRBD1	TGTGCCAGCATCCAAATAGTACAGGGGGTGAAGACAGATACGCAGTATTTT	CASIQIVQGVKTDTQYF
TRBV4-3	13	-	TRBJ2-3	-	TGCGCCAGCAGCCGTGGGGGGACAGATACGCAGTATTTT	CASSRGGTDTQYF
TRBV2	15	-	TRBJ2-7	-	TGTGCCAGCAGTGGGAGCAGGGGGGATCCCTACGAGCAGTACTTC	CASSGSRGDPYEQYF
TRBV4-3	14	-	TRBJ2-1	TRBD2	TGCGCCAGCAGCCAAGGGCTAGCGGGGGGCGAGCAGTTCTTC	CASSQGLAGGEQFF
TRBV4-2	16	once	TRBJ2-7	-	TGTGCCAGCAGCCAAGATCAGGGTGACCATTCCTACGAGCAGTACTTC	CASSQDQGDHSYEQYF
TRBV18	16	-	TRBJ1-3	-	TGTGCCAGCTCACCTTTACCAGGAACCTCTGGAAACACCATATATTTT	CASSPLPGTSGNTIYF
TRBV30	14	few	TRBJ2-2	-	TGTGCCGGATCCAGGGGGGCCGGATCCGGGGAGCTGTTTTTT	CAGSRGAGSGELFF
TRBV5-1	14	-	TRBJ1-3	TRBD1	TGCGCCAGCAGTGGAGACAGGGCTGGAAACACCATATATTTT	CASSGDRAGNTIYF
TRBV6-6	13	-	TRBJ1-2	-	TGTGCCAGCAGTTCGACAGCTACCTATGGCTACACCTTC	CASSSTATYGYTF
TRBV5-6	16	-	TRBJ2-7	TRBD1	TGTGCCAGCAGCTTGGTGGACAGGGGGCTAAGGGGCGAGCAGTACTTC	CASSLVDRGLRGEQYF
TRBV7-2	12	-	TRBJ2-7	-	TGTGCCAGCAGCTTAGTCACCTACGAGCAGTACTTC	CASSLVTYEQYF
TRBV6-1	12	-	TRBJ1-4	-	TGTGCCAGCAGAAGAATTCGGGAAAAACTGTTTTTT	CASRRIREKLFF
TRBV19	16	-	TRBJ2-3	-	TGTGCCAGTAGTATAGTCACGGGGTATAGCACAGATACGCAGTATTTT	CASSIVTGYSTDTQYF
TRBV7-3	15	-	TRBJ2-6	TRBD2	TGTGCCAGCAGCCGGGGAGGGTCTGGGGCCAACGTCCTGACTTTC	CASSRGGSGANVLTF
TRBV11-2	15	few	TRBJ2-7	TRBD2	TGTGCCAGCAGCCTAGCGGGGGGGCCCTCCTACGAGCAGTACTTC	CASSLAGGPSYEQYF
TRBV7-8	13	-	TRBJ1-2	-	TGTGCCAGCAGCTCCCTAGATAACTATGGCTACACCTTC	CASSSLDNYGYTF
TRBV28	14	-	TRBJ1-2	-	TGTGCCAGCGTCTTGAGGCCCGCCGGCTATGGCTACACCTTC	CASVLRPAGYGYTF
TRBV6-5	12	-	TRBJ1-1	-	TGTGCCAGCACCGACCCGACAGATAAAGCTTTCTTT	CASTDPTDKAFF
TRBV6-1	15	once	TRBJ1-6	-	TGTGCCAGCAGTGAAGCTGGAGGGGATGGTTCACCCCTCCACTTT	CASSEAGGDGSPLHF
TRBV15	13	few	TRBJ1-1	-	TGTGCCACCAGCAGAGATAGGAACACTGAAGCTTTCTTT	CATSRDRNTEAFF
TRBV30	15	-	TRBJ2-2	TRBD1	TGTGCCTGGAGCGCCGGACAGGGGGCCCCCGGGGAGCTGTTTTTT	CAWSAGQGAPGELFF
TRBV6-4	14	-	TRBJ2-3	TRBD1	TGTGCCAGCAGGCGGGACAGGGTCGCAGATACGCAGTATTTT	CASRRDRVADTQYF
TRBV15	14	-	TRBJ1-5	-	TGTGCCACCAGCAGGGAGAGGGTTCATCAGCCCCAGCATTTT	CATSRERVHQPQHF
TRBV2	17	many	TRBJ2-7	-	TGTGCCAGCAGAGGGGGGGTCTGGCGCCCAGTTTCCTACGAGCAGTACTTC	CASRGGVWRPVSYEQYF
TRBV27	14	-	TRBJ2-5	TRBD2	TGTGCCACCCACCCTAGCGGGGGGCAAGAGACCCAGTACTTC	CATHPSGGQETQYF
TRBV7-2	13	-	TRBJ2-7	TRBD2	TGTGCCAGCAGCTTAGGGACTAGCGGGGAGCAGTACTTC	CASSLGTSGEQYF
TRBV15	18	-	TRBJ1-2	-	TGTGCCACCAGCAGAGAGAGTAGGCAACACACAGCTAACTATGGCTACACCTTC	CATSRESRQHTANYGYTF
TRBV6-1	16	-	TRBJ2-2	TRBD2	TGTGCCAGCAGTGTAAGGGCTAGCGGGGCCGACGGGGAGCTGTTTTTT	CASSVRASGADGELFF